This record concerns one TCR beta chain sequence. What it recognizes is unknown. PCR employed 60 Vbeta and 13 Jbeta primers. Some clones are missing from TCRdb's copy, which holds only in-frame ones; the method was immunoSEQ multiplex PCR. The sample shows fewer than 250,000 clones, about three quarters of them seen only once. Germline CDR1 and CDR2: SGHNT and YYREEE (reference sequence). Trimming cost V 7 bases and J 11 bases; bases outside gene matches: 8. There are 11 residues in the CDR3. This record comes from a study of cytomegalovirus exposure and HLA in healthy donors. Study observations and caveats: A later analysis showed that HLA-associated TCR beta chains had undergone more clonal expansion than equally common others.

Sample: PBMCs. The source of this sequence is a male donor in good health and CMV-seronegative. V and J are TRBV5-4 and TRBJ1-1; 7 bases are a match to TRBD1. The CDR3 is CASGDRAGAFF. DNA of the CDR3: TGTGCCAGCGGAGACAGGGCCGGGGCTTTCTTT.